The rows below give T cell receptor beta chains drawn from one sample of a study of cytomegalovirus exposure and HLA in healthy donors. Method: immunoSEQ multiplex PCR; TCRdb's copy keeps in-frame clones and lacks some. The sample lists over 100,000 clones, around three quarters occurring once. The specimen sequenced was PBMCs. The source is a woman in her 30s in good health and CMV-seropositive. CDR3s include the opening cysteine and the closing phenylalanine or tryptophan. A D gene is named only where the DNA matches it firmly. Some rows have no size entry. The others give once, few or many, or a class for an expanded clone.

clone_size	v_call	d_call	j_call	cdr3_aa	cdr3_nt
.	TRBV5-4	TRBD2	TRBJ2-7	CASSFRGAYEQYF	TGTGCCAGCAGCTTCCGGGGGGCCTACGAGCAGTACTTC
.	TRBV27	.	TRBJ2-7	CASSLEGSSSYEQYF	TGTGCCAGCAGTTTGGAGGGTTCGAGCTCCTACGAGCAGTACTTC
once	TRBV14	TRBD1	TRBJ2-1	CASSQDRGRIRRNEQFF	TGTGCCAGCAGCCAGGACAGGGGGCGCATACGTAGAAATGAGCAGTTCTTC
.	TRBV2	.	TRBJ2-2	CASMPDTGELFF	TGTGCCAGCATGCCGGACACCGGGGAGCTGTTTTTT
.	TRBV7-2	TRBD2	TRBJ2-3	CASSSQDSGGTDTQYF	TGTGCCAGCAGCTCCCAAGATAGCGGGGGCACAGATACGCAGTATTTT
.	TRBV19	.	TRBJ2-2	CASSIDRANTGELFF	TGTGCCAGTAGTATAGACAGGGCCAACACCGGGGAGCTGTTTTTT
.	TRBV19	.	TRBJ2-2	CASNERGFVGELFF	TGTGCCAGTAATGAACGGGGTTTCGTCGGGGAGCTGTTTTTT
.	TRBV7-9	.	TRBJ1-1	CASSRSQLNTEAFF	TGTGCCAGCAGTCGTAGCCAGCTGAACACTGAAGCTTTCTTT
.	TRBV20-1	.	TRBJ1-2	CSASRLERYTF	TGCAGTGCTAGCCGCCTAGAGCGCTACACCTTC
.	TRBV7-9	.	TRBJ2-3	CSSSLGPNTQYF	TGTTCCAGCAGCTTAGGGCCAAATACGCAGTATTTT
.	TRBV10-3	.	TRBJ2-6	CAIFSPSGANVLTF	TGTGCCATCTTCTCCCCCTCTGGGGCCAACGTCCTGACTTTC
.	TRBV15	TRBD1	TRBJ1-3	CATSRQGANTIYF	TGTGCCACCAGCAGACAGGGGGCGAACACCATATATTTT
few	TRBV6-1	.	TRBJ2-7	CASGVGWVQYF	TGTGCCAGTGGTGTGGGCTGGGTGCAGTACTTC
.	TRBV2	.	TRBJ1-5	CASTDDGNQPQHF	TGTGCCAGCACCGATGACGGGAATCAGCCCCAGCATTTT
.	TRBV4-3	.	TRBJ1-5	CASSQDPGGNQPQHF	TGCGCCAGCAGCCAAGATCCAGGGGGCAATCAGCCCCAGCATTTT
.	TRBV6-5	.	TRBJ2-3	CASSYVPVGTDTQYF	TGTGCCAGCAGTTATGTCCCGGTGGGCACAGATACGCAGTATTTT
.	TRBV7-9	.	TRBJ1-1	CSSSPVGGGKKAFF	TGTTCCAGCAGCCCGGTAGGGGGGGGGAAAAAAGCTTTCTTT
few	TRBV6-1	TRBD1	TRBJ1-4	CASSEGGTGGNEKLFF	TGTGCCAGCAGTGAAGGGGGGACAGGGGGAAATGAAAAACTGTTTTTT
.	TRBV9	TRBD2	TRBJ2-3	CASSVEPSGGMSTQYF	TGTGCCAGCAGCGTAGAGCCTAGCGGGGGTATGAGTACGCAGTATTTT
.	TRBV7-9	.	TRBJ1-6	CSSSLGAGGGSPLHF	TGTTCCAGCAGCTTAGGGGCTGGGGGCGGATCACCCCTCCACTTT
.	TRBV2	TRBD1	TRBJ1-4	CASQIPGQYEKLFF	TGTGCCAGCCAGATCCCGGGACAGTATGAAAAACTGTTTTTT
.	TRBV5-1	.	TRBJ1-2	CASSLEGAETNYGYTF	TGCGCCAGCAGCTTGGAAGGGGCAGAGACTAACTATGGCTACACCTTC
.	TRBV18	TRBD1	TRBJ1-2	CASSPGQKQGYTF	TGTGCCAGCTCACCGGGACAGAAACAAGGCTACACCTTC
.	TRBV5-4	TRBD1	TRBJ2-7	CASRETGGADREQYF	TGTGCCAGCAGGGAGACAGGGGGCGCGGATAGGGAGCAGTACTTC
.	TRBV5-1	.	TRBJ1-1	CASRRGRDNLNTEAFF	TGCGCCAGCAGAAGAGGCCGGGACAATCTGAACACTGAAGCTTTCTTT
.	TRBV27	TRBD1	TRBJ2-3	CASSLTGTGGLSTQYF	TGTGCCAGCAGTCTGACCGGGACAGGGGGCTTGTCTACGCAGTATTTT
.	TRBV28	.	TRBJ1-5	CASSLRLGNQPQHF	TGTGCCAGCAGTCTGAGGTTGGGCAATCAGCCCCAGCATTTT
.	TRBV5-1	TRBD1	TRBJ1-6	CASRSATGPGSPLHF	TGCGCCAGCAGATCCGCGACAGGGCCGGGGTCACCCCTCCACTTT
.	TRBV5-1	TRBD2	TRBJ2-3	CASSPGLAKSADTQYF	TGCGCCAGCAGCCCAGGACTAGCGAAATCCGCAGATACGCAGTATTTT
once	TRBV7-9	TRBD1	TRBJ2-1	CASSPGQGAENEQFF	TGTGCCAGCAGCCCAGGACAGGGGGCGGAAAATGAGCAGTTCTTC
.	TRBV28	TRBD2	TRBJ2-7	CASSPLAALEQYF	TGTGCCAGCAGCCCGCTAGCGGCGCTCGAGCAGTACTTC
.	TRBV7-9	TRBD1	TRBJ2-1	CASSPRTGRSYNEQFF	TGTGCCAGCAGCCCCAGGACAGGGAGGTCCTACAATGAGCAGTTCTTC
.	TRBV15	.	TRBJ1-5	CATSRDQGNRAQPQHF	TGTGCCACCAGCAGAGATCAAGGGAACAGGGCGCAGCCCCAGCATTTT
.	TRBV9	TRBD2	TRBJ2-7	CASSVGGGAAGEQYF	TGTGCCAGCAGCGTAGGGGGAGGGGCAGCAGGCGAGCAGTACTTC
.	TRBV13	TRBD1	TRBJ2-7	CASSFRLTGDVYEQYF	TGTGCCAGCAGCTTTCGACTCACAGGGGATGTGTACGAGCAGTACTTC
.	TRBV2	TRBD1	TRBJ1-2	CASSERGDRLNYGYTF	TGTGCCAGCAGTGAAAGGGGGGACAGACTGAACTATGGCTACACCTTC
.	TRBV11-3	TRBD2	TRBJ2-3	CASSLGPAGVGDTQYF	TGTGCCAGCAGCTTGGGTCCAGCGGGGGTCGGAGATACGCAGTATTTT
few	TRBV6-1	.	TRBJ2-1	CASSETGGPYNEQFF	TGTGCCAGCAGTGAAACGGGGGGCCCGTACAATGAGCAGTTCTTC
.	TRBV7-2	.	TRBJ1-6	CASSDDWSPLHF	TGTGCCAGCAGCGACGACTGGTCACCCCTCCACTTT
.	TRBV7-2	.	TRBJ1-2	CASSLATGQGGGYTF	TGTGCCAGCAGCTTAGCCACAGGTCAAGGTGGGGGCTACACCTTC
.	TRBV5-6	.	TRBJ2-1	CASSLGGPGEQFF	TGTGCCAGCAGCTTGGGGGGGCCCGGTGAGCAGTTCTTC
few	TRBV6-6	.	TRBJ2-2	CASSRGGRGNTGELFF	TGTGCCAGCAGTAGGGGGGGGCGGGGGAACACCGGGGAGCTGTTTTTT
few	TRBV10-3	TRBD1	TRBJ1-2	CAISEKMGQGYTF	TGTGCCATCAGTGAGAAAATGGGACAGGGCTACACCTTC
.	TRBV28	.	TRBJ2-5	CASSLADREETQYF	TGTGCCAGCAGTTTGGCCGATCGGGAAGAGACCCAGTACTTC
.	TRBV7-3	.	TRBJ2-3	CASSLTNWADTQYF	TGTGCCAGCAGCTTAACAAACTGGGCGGATACGCAGTATTTT
.	TRBV11-2	TRBD2	TRBJ2-1	CASSSLAGGQRNEQFF	TGTGCCAGCAGCTCACTAGCGGGGGGCCAGCGCAATGAGCAGTTCTTC
.	TRBV7-8	TRBD1	TRBJ2-6	CASSLMPAGTGLGANVLTF	TGTGCCAGCAGCTTAATGCCCGCCGGGACAGGGTTAGGGGCCAACGTCCTGACTTTC